The following is a TCR beta chain sequence with its context. Germline is not matched at one junction end, which may reflect a read error. The data were obtained in a study of blood T cell repertoires in COVID-19. Study-level information: Samples of COVID-19 (acute and convalescent) were obtained from the United States, Italy and Spain. PBMCs, B-cell-depleted T cells, or T cells were the source of the cDNA or gDNA that made up the material.

In the authors' methods: Estimates of nucleated cell counts were drawn from the amplification of reference gene primers. TCRdb keeps only in-frame clones here, not all; method: immunoSEQ multiplex PCR. That table supplies the V and J calls and clone size; D and trimming were determined from the DNA. The repertoire holds about 87,000 clones, with 80% to 90% as singletons. CDR3 length: 13 residues. The V gene's germline CDR1 is MNHNS and CDR2 SASEGT. The sample comprised peripheral blood. This clonotype was sampled from a human donor with acute or convalescent COVID-19. The donor label of this sample is uncertain. V is TRBV6-1 and J is TRBJ1-2, with 7 bases aligning to TRBD1. CDR3 residues: CASREDRDYGYTF. CDR3 nucleotide sequence: TGTGCCAGCAGGGAAGACAGGGACTATGGCTACACCTTC.